The 21 T cell receptor beta chains reported below all come from one sample, sequenced in a study of blood T cell repertoires in COVID-19. The data were produced by immunoSEQ multiplex PCR, yet TCRdb's version contains in-frame clones alone and is incomplete. The profile shows 180,000 or so clones, 75% to 90% of them singletons. Material: PBMCs or T cells enriched from blood (not recorded which). Receptors originate from a man aged 35 to 55 who had recovered from COVID-19.

The J gene is TRBJ1-1, the V gene TRBV28; D remains ambiguous. Germline V lookup: CDR1 MDHEN, CDR2 SYDVKM. The ends were cut back, 10 bases at V and 0 bases at J, with 12 bases in the middle. This CDR3 comprises 13 residues. The CDR3 DNA is TGTGCCACCCGGGAGGACTTGAACACTGAAGCTTTCTTT. This encodes CATREDLNTEAFF. Combining the CDR3 with reference TRBV28 and TRBJ1-1 gives the whole variable domain DVKVTQSSRYLVKRTGEKVFLECVQDMDHENMFWYRQDPGLGLRLIYFSYDVKMKEKGDIPEGYSVSREKKERFSLILESASTNQTSMYLCATREDLNTEAFFGQGTRLTVV.

V is TRBV10-3 and J is TRBJ2-1; a possible D gene is TRBD1 (6 bases). V was shortened by 2 bases and J by 4 bases, with 12 bases between the two germline ends. There are 15 residues in the CDR3. Germline V gene sequence: CDR1 ENHRY, CDR2 SYGVKD. CDR3 region: CAISEARGLYNEQFF. In nucleotides, the CDR3 is TGTGCCATCAGTGAGGCGAGGGGGTTATACAATGAGCAGTTCTTC.

In this sample, this clone turned up a few times. The rearrangement joins TRBV7-2 to TRBJ2-1; 8 positions agree with TRBD1. The CDR3 loop spans 15 amino acids. After removal of 4 bases from V and 0 bases from J, the junction contained 2 bases not matched to a gene. Germline V gene data show CDR1 as SGHTA and CDR2 as FQGNSA. CDR3 sequence (DNA): TGTGCCAGCAGCTCCGACAGGGGCTCCTACAATGAGCAGTTCTTC. It yields the protein CASSSDRGSYNEQFF.

The chain links TRBV9 to TRBJ2-1, with a possible D match to TRBD1 (5 bases). CDR1 SGDLS and CDR2 YYNGEE come from the germline V gene. The CDR3 length is 15 residues. Trimming took off 3 bases at V and 0 bases at J, with 10 bases between the two ends. CDR3 DNA sequence: TGTGCCAGCAGCGCACAGGTCAGCTCCTACAATGAGCAGTTCTTC. This encodes CASSAQVSSYNEQFF.

The DNA for the CDR3 is TGCGCCAGCAGCCCTAGACAGGGAGCTAACTATGGCTACACCTTC. The encoded protein is CASSPRQGANYGYTF. This rearrangement joins TRBV4-1 to TRBJ1-2; TRBD1 matches at 7 bases. J was trimmed by 0 bases and V by 4 bases; bases with no gene match: 5. Germline values: CDR1 MGHRA, CDR2 YSYEKL. The CDR3 has 15 residues.

The rearrangement links TRBV7-2 to TRBJ2-5; D is possibly TRBD2 (6 bases). From germline, CDR1 is SGHTA and CDR2 FQGNSA. This CDR3 is 13 amino acids long. The V end lost 6 bases, the J end lost 5 bases, and 13 bases lay between the germline ends. CDR3 amino acids: CASSQYGGETQYF. CDR3 in DNA: TGTGCCAGCAGTCAATATGGGGGGGAGACCCAGTACTTC.

V is TRBV4-1 and J is TRBJ1-2; TRBD1 agrees at 7 bases. CDR3 length: 14 amino acids. The J segment lost 4 bases and the V segment lost 1 base, leaving 3 bases of the junction unmatched. Germline lookup yields CDR1 MGHRA and CDR2 YSYEKL. This chain's CDR3 is CASSQGDSIYGYTF. DNA of the CDR3: TGCGCCAGCAGCCAAGGGGACAGCATCTATGGCTACACCTTC.

The chain joins TRBV19 to TRBJ1-2; a weak D match, TRBD1 (6 bases). This CDR3 is 14 amino acids long. The V gene lost 5 bases and the J gene lost 0 bases, with 10 bases spanning the gap. Germline V lookup: CDR1 LNHDA, CDR2 SQIVND (reference sequence). The CDR3 loop is CASSPDRSNYGYTF. The CDR3, as DNA: TGTGCCAGTAGTCCGGACAGATCTAACTATGGCTACACCTTC. The variable domain in full, completed from reference TRBV19 and TRBJ1-2, reads DGGITQSPKYLFRKEGQNVTLSCEQNLNHDAMYWYRQDPGQGLRLIYYSQIVNDFQKGDIAEGYSVSREKKESFPLTVTSAQKNPTAFYLCASSPDRSNYGYTFGSGTRLTVV.

This clone was seen more than once but under ten times. The V and J genes are TRBV7-9 and TRBJ2-1; weak D call: TRBD1 (5 bases). The CDR3 has 16 amino acids. The germline V and J ends were trimmed by 3 bases and 6 bases, with 18 bases remaining between them. The germline V gene has CDR1 SEHNR and CDR2 FQNEAQ (reference sequence). CDR3 bases: TGTGCCAGCAGCTTTATCTGGACCGAAAGGGGCAATGAGCAGTTCTTC. Protein: CASSFIWTERGNEQFF.

The CDR3 DNA reads TGTGCCAGCAGCTTAGATGATCACAGACAAGAGACCCAGTACTTC. It yields the protein CASSLDDHRQETQYF. The chain carries TRBV11-2 and TRBJ2-5; D is unclear. Germline lookup yields CDR1 SGHAT and CDR2 FQNNGV. Between the trimmed V and J ends, which lost 0 bases and 2 bases, there was a span of 10 bases. The CDR3 extends over 15 amino acids. Full variable domain (outside the CDR3, taken from reference TRBV11-2 and TRBJ2-5): EAGVAQSPRYKIIEKRQSVAFWCNPISGHATLYWYQQILGQGPKLLIQFQNNGVVDDSQLPKDRFSAERLKGVDSTLKIQPAKLEDSAVYLCASSLDDHRQETQYFGPGTRLLVL.

The J gene is TRBJ1-6, the V gene TRBV12-3 or TRBV12-4; D remains unclear. The CDR3 spans 11 residues. Trimming shortened V by 6 bases and J by 7 bases, and 4 bases separated the two germline ends. CDR3 in amino acids: CASSKNSPLHF. The CDR3 region has the DNA TGTGCCAGCAGCAAAAATTCACCCCTCCACTTT.

CDR3 sequence: CASSEPGGRSPLHF. CDR3 bases: TGTGCCAGCAGTGAACCAGGGGGTCGTTCACCCCTCCACTTT. This chain connects TRBV27 to TRBJ1-6, with TRBD1 matching over 7 bases. The CDR3 spans 14 residues. Germline CDR1 reads MNHEY; CDR2 reads SMNVEV (reference sequence). With V trimmed by 5 bases and J by 9 bases, 7 bases remained unmatched.

The chain recombines TRBV27 with TRBJ1-5; 7 bases agree with TRBD1. Germline assignment: CDR1 MNHEY and CDR2 SMNVEV (reference sequence). Trimming cost V 3 bases and J 5 bases; bases outside gene matches: 13. The CDR3 contains 17 residues. The CDR3 coding sequence is TGTGCCAGCAGTTTTGGTCCGCCAGGGGGAGGCCATCAGCCCCAGCATTTT. Amino acid sequence: CASSFGPPGGGHQPQHF.

V is TRBV30 and J is TRBJ1-6; D gene ambiguous. V lost 7 bases, J lost 8 bases, and 12 bases lay in between. This CDR3 has 12 residues. Germline CDR1 and CDR2: GTSNPN and SVGIG (reference sequence). This CDR3 reads CASEFVDSPLHF. The CDR3, as DNA: TGTGCCTCGGAGTTTGTCGATTCACCCCTCCACTTT.

The rearrangement uses TRBV7-9 and TRBJ2-3, with D uncertain. The CDR3 sequence is 11 residues long. Trimming took 8 bases from V and 6 from J, leaving 9 bases between them. Germline loops: CDR1 SEHNR, CDR2 FQNEAQ (reference sequence). The CDR3 DNA reads as TGTGCCAGCCTCCGGTCGGATACGCAGTATTTT. This encodes CASLRSDTQYF.

The CDR3 region is CASRGAGGNEKLFF. The CDR3 DNA reads as TGTGCCAGCCGTGGAGCAGGGGGTAATGAAAAACTGTTTTTT. The chain employs TRBV27 and TRBJ1-4; 7 bases map to TRBD1. Germline V gene lookup returns CDR1 MNHEY and CDR2 SMNVEV (reference sequence). Losses at the gene ends were 8 bases for V and 4 bases for J; bases not matched to a gene: 7. This CDR3 comprises 14 residues.

This rearrangement joins TRBV6-5 to TRBJ1-2, with D possibly being TRBD1 (6 bases). The CDR3 length is 13 residues. V dropped 7 bases and J dropped 6 bases, with 15 bases sitting between them. Germline CDR1 MNHEY, CDR2 SVGAGI. The CDR3 DNA is TGTGCCAGCACGCCAGGGGCCAGGGATGGCTACACCTTC. Its protein product is CASTPGARDGYTF.

This chain joins TRBV5-5 and TRBJ2-5, with a possible D match to TRBD1 (6 bases). The germline V gene has CDR1 SGHKS and CDR2 YYEKEE (reference sequence). Trimming left V 6 bases short and J 2 bases short, with 14 bases between. The CDR3 runs 14 residues. The CDR3 sequence: CASTDMTGQETQYF. The CDR3 DNA is TGTGCCAGCACCGATATGACAGGACAAGAGACCCAGTACTTC.

The chain joins TRBV27 to TRBJ1-6; D may be TRBD1 (6 bases). CDR3 length equals 15 residues. CDR1 and CDR2 (germline): MNHEY, SMNVEV (reference sequence). V was cut by 2 bases and J by 7 bases, with 12 bases left in between. The DNA for the CDR3 is TGTGCCAGCAGTTTAATGGGGGCCGGGAATTCACCCCTCCACTTT. Its protein is CASSLMGAGNSPLHF.

V gene TRBV7-8 combines with J gene TRBJ2-7; 8 bases map to TRBD1. The V and J ends lost 0 bases and 3 bases, in that order; junction bases with no gene match: 4. The CDR3 spans 15 residues. Germline lookup yields CDR1 SGHVS and CDR2 FQNEAQ. The CDR3 DNA reads as TGTGCCAGCAGCTTAGCATTGGACAGGGTCTACGAGCAGTACTTC. As protein: CASSLALDRVYEQYF.

This chain links TRBV21-1 with TRBJ1-2. TRBV21-1 is a known pseudogene. The CDR3 sequence is 14 residues long. CDR3 sequence: CASSSGGMDYGYTF. CDR3 DNA: TGTGCCAGCAGCTCGGGGGGTATGGACTATGGCTACACCTTC.